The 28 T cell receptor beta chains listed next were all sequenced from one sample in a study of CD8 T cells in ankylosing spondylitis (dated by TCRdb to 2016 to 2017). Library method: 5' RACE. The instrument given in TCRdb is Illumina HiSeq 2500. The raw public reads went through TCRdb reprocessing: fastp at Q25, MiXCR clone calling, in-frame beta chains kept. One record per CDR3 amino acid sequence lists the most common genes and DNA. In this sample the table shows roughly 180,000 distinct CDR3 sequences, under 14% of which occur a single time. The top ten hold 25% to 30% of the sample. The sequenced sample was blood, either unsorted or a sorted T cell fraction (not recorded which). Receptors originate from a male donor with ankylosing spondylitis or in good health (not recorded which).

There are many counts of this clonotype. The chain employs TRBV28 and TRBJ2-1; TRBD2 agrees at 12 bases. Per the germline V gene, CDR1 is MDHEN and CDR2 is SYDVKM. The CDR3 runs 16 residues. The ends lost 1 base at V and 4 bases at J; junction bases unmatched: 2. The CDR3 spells CASSLFLAGGYNEQFF. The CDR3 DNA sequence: TGTGCCAGCAGTTTATTCCTAGCGGGGGGGTACAATGAGCAGTTCTTC.

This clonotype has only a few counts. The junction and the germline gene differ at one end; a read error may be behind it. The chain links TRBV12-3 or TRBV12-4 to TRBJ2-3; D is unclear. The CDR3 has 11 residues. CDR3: CASSFTDAQYF. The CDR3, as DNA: TGTGCCAGCAGTTTCACAGATGCGCAGTATTTT.

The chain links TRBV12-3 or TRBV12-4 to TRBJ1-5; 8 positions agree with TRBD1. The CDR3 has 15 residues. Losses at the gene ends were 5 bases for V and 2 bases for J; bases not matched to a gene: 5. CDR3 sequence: CASSPGGSGNQPQHF. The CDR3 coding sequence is TGTGCCAGCAGTCCAGGGGGCTCGGGCAATCAGCCCCAGCATTTT.

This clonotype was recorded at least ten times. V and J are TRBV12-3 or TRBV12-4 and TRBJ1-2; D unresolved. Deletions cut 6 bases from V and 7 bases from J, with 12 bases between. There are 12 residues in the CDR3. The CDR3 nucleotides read TGTGCCAGCAGCCAAATCCAAGGTGGCTACACCTTC. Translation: CASSQIQGGYTF.

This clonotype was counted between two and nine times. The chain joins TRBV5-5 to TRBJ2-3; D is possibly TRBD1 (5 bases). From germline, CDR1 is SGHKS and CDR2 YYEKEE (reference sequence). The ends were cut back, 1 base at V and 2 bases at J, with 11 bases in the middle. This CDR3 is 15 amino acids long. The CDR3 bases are TGTGCCAGCAGCTTGTCGTGGACATTCACAGATACGCAGTATTTT. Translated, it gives CASSLSWTFTDTQYF.

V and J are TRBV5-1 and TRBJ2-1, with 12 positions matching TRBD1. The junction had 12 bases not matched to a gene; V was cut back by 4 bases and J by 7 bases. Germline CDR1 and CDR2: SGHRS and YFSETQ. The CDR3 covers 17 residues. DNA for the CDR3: TGCGCCAGCAGCCAAATGCCCCGGGACAGGGGGCTGAATGAGCAGTTCTTC. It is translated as CASSQMPRDRGLNEQFF. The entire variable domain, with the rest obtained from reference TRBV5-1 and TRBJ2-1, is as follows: KAGVTQTPRYLIKTRGQQVTLSCSPISGHRSVSWYQQTPGQGLQFLFEYFSETQRNKGNFPGRFSGRQFSNSRSEMNVSTLELGDSALYLCASSQMPRDRGLNEQFFGPGTRLTVL.

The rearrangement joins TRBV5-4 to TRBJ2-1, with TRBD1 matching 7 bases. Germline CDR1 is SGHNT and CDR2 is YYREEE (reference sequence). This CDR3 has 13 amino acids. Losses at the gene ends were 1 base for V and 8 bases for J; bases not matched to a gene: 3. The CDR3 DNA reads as TGTGCCAGCAGCTTGCAGACAGGGTATGAGCAGTTCTTC. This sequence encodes CASSLQTGYEQFF.

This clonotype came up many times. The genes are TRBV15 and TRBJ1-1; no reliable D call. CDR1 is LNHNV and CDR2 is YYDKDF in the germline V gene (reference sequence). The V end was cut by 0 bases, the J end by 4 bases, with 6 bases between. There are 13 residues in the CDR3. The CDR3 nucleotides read TGTGCCACCAGCAGAGATCCGGGCACTGAAGCTTTCTTT. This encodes CATSRDPGTEAFF.

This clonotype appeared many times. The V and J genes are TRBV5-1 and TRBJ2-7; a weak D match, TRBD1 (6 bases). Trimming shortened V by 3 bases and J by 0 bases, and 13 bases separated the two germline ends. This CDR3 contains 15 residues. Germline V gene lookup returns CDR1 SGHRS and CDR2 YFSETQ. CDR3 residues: CASSYLQGTSYEQYF. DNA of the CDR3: TGCGCCAGCAGCTACCTACAGGGAACCTCCTACGAGCAGTACTTC.

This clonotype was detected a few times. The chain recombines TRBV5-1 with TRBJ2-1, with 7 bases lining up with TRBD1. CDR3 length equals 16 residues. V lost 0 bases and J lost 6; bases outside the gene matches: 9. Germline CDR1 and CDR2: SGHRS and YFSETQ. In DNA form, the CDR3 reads TGCGCCAGCAGCTTGGCCCCCAAAGGGGGCATCAATGAGCAGTTCTTC. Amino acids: CASSLAPKGGINEQFF.

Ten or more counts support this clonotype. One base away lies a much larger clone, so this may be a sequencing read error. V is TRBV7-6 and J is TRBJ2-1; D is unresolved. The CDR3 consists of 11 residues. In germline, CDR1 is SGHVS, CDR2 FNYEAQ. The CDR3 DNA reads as TGTTCCAGCAGCTCAGGCCATGAGCAGTTCTTC. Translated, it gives CSSSSGHEQFF.

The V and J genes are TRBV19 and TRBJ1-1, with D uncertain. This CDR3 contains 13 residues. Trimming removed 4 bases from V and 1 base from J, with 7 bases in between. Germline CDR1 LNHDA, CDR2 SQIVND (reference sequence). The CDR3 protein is CASSRKPNTEAFF. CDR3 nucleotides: TGTGCCAGTAGTAGGAAGCCGAACACTGAAGCTTTCTTT.

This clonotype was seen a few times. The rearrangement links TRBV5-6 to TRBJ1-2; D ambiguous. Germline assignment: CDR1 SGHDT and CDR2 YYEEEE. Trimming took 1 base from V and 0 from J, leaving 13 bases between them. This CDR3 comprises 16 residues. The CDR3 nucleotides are TGTGCCAGCAGCTTGCAAACCCTAGGAGCTAACTATGGCTACACCTTC. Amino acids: CASSLQTLGANYGYTF.

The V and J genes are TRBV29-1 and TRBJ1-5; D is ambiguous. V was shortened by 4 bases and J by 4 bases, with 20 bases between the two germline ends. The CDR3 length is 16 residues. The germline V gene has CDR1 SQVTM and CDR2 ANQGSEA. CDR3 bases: TGCAGCGTTGGGGCTCCAGGCCCTGGAGGGAATCAGCCCCAGCATTTT. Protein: CSVGAPGPGGNQPQHF. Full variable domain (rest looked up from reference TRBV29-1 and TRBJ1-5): SAVISQKPSRDICQRGTSLTIQCQVDSQVTMMFWYRQQPGQSLTLIATANQGSEATYESGFVIDKFPISRPNLTFSTLTVSNMSPEDSSIYLCSVGAPGPGGNQPQHFGDGTRLSIL.

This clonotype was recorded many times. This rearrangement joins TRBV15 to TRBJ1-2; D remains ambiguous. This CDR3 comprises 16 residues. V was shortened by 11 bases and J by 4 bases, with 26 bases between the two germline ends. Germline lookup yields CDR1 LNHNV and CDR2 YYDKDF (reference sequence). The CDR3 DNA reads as TGTGCCGCACTGACACGGACGGCCTTGGTCTGCTATGGCTACACCTTC. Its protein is CAALTRTALVCYGYTF.

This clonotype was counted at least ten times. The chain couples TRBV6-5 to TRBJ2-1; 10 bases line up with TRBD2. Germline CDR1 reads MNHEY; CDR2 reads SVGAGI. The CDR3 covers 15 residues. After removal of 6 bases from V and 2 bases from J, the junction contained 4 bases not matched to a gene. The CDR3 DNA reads TGTGCCAGCAGCTTAGGACTAGCGGCCTACAATGAGCAGTTCTTC. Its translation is CASSLGLAAYNEQFF.

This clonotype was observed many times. The chain's CDR3 is CASSPKETQYF. CDR3 nucleotide sequence: TGTGCCAGCTCACCGAAGGAGACCCAGTACTTC. This rearrangement joins TRBV18 to TRBJ2-5; D is uncertain. The CDR3 runs to 11 residues. The V end lost 3 bases, the J end lost 5 bases, and 4 bases lay between the germline ends. Germline V gene data show CDR1 as KGHSH and CDR2 as LQKENI.

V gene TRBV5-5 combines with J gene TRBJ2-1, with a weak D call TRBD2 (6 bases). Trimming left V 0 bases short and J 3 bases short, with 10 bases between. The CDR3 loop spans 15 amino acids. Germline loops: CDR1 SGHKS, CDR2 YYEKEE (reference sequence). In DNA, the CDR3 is TGTGCCAGCAGCTTGGGAGGCGGGAACTACAATGAGCAGTTCTTC. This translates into CASSLGGGNYNEQFF.

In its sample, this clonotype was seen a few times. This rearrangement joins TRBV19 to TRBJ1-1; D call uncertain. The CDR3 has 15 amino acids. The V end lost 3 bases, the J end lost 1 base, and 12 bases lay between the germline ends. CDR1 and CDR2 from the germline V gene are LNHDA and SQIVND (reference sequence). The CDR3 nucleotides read TGTGCCAGTAGTATTAACAGCATCACGAACACTGAAGCTTTCTTT. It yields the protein CASSINSITNTEAFF.

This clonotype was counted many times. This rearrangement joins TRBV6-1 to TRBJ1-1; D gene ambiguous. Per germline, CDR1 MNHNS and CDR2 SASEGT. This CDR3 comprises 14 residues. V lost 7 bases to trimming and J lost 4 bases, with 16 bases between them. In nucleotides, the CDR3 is TGTGCCAGCACCACTGTAAGGGTTGGCACTGAAGCTTTCTTT. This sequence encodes CASTTVRVGTEAFF.

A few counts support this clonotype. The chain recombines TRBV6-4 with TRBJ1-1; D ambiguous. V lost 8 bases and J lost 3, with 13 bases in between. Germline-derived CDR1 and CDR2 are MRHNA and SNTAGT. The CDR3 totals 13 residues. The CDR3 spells CASRADLDTEAFF. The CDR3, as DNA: TGTGCCAGCCGGGCCGACCTAGACACTGAAGCTTTCTTT.

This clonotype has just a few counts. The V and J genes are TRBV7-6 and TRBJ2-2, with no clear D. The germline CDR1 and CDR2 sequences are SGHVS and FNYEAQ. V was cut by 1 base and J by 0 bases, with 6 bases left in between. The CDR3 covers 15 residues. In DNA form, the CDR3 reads TGTGCCAGCAGCTTAGTCTCCACGAACACCGGGGAGCTGTTTTTT. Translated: CASSLVSTNTGELFF.

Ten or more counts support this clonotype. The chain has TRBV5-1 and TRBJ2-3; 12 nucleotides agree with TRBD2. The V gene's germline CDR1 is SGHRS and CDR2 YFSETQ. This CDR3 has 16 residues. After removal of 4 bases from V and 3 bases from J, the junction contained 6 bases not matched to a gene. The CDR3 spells CASSIETSGRTDTQYF. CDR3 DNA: TGCGCCAGCAGCATCGAAACTAGCGGGAGGACAGATACGCAGTATTTT.

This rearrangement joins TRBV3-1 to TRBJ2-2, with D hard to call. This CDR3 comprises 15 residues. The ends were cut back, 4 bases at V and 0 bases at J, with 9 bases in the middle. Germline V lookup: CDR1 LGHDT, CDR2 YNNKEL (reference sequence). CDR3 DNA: TGTGCCAGCAGCCGCCGAGGCCCGAACACCGGGGAGCTGTTTTTT. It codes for CASSRRGPNTGELFF.

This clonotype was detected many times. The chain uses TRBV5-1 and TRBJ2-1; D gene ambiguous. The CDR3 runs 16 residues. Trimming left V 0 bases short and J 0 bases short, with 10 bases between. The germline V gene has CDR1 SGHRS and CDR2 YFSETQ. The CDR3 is CASSLAGSSSYNEQFF. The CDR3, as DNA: TGCGCCAGCAGCTTGGCCGGGTCGAGCTCCTACAATGAGCAGTTCTTC.

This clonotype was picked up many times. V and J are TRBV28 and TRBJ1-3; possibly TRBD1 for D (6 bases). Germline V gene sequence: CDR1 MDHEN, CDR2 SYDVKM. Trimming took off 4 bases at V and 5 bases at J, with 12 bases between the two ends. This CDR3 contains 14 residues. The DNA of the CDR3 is TGTGCCAGCAGTTCTCAGGGGCGAAGAAACACCATATATTTT. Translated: CASSSQGRRNTIYF.

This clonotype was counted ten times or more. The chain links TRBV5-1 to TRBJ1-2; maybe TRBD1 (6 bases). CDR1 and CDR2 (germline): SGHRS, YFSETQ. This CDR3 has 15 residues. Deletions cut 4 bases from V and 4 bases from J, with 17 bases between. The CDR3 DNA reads TGCGCCAGCAGCCCGAGTTCTATGACAGGCTATGGCTACACCTTC. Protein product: CASSPSSMTGYGYTF.

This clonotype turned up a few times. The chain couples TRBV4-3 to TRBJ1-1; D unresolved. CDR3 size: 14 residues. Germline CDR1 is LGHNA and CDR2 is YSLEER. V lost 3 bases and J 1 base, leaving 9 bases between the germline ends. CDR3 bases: TGCGCCAGCAGCCATGACGATACGAACACTGAAGCTTTCTTT. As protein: CASSHDDTNTEAFF.